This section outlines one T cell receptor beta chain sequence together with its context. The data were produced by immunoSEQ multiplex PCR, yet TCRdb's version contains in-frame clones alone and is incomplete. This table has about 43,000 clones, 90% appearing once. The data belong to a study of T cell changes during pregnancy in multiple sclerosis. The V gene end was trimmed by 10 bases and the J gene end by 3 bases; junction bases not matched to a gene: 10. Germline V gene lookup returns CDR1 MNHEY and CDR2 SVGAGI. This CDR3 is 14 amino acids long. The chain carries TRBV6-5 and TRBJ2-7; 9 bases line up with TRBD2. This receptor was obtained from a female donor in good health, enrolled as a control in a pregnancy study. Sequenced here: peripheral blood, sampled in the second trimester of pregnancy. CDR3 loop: CATAEAGGSYEQYF. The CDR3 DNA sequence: TGTGCCACCGCAGAAGCGGGGGGAAGCTACGAGCAGTACTTC.